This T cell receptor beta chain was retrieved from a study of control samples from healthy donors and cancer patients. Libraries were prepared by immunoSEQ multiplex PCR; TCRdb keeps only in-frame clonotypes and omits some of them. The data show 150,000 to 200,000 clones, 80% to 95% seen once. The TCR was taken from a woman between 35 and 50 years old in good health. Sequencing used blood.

The CDR3 nucleotides read TGTGCCAGCAGCCAATCACAGGGGGATCTTGGTGAGCAGTTCTTC. This gives the protein CASSQSQGDLGEQFF. V usage is TRBV5-4 and J usage is TRBJ2-1, with TRBD1 matching 8 bases. The V gene end was trimmed by 4 bases and the J gene end by 9 bases; junction bases not matched to a gene: 12. The CDR3 has 15 amino acids. Germline V gene sequence: CDR1 SGHNT, CDR2 YYREEE (reference sequence).